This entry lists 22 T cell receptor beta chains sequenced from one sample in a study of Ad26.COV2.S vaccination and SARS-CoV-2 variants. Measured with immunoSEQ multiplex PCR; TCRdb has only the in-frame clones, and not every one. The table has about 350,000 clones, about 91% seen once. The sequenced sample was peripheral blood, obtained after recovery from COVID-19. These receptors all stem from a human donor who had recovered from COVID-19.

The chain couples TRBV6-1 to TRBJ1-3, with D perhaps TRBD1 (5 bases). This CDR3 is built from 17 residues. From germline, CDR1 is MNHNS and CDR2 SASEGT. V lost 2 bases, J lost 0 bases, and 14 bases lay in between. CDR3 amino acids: CASSEPDTFYSGNTIYF. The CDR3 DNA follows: TGTGCCAGCAGTGAACCGGACACCTTCTACTCTGGAAACACCATATATTTT.

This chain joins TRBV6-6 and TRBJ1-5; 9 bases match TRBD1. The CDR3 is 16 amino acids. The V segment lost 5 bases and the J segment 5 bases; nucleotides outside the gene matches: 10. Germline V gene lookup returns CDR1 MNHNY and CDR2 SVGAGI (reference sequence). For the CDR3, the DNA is TGTGCCAGCAGTCACAATATACAGGGGGCTGATCAGCCCCAGCATTTT. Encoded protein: CASSHNIQGADQPQHF.

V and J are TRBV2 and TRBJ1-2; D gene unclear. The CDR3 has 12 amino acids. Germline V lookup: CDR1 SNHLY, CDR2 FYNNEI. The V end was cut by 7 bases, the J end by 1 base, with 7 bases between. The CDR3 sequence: CASITDNYGYTF. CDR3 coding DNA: TGTGCCAGCATTACAGATAACTATGGCTACACCTTC.

This chain's CDR3 is CASSSQVGERSPLHF. CDR3 bases: TGTGCCAGCAGCTCCCAGGTAGGGGAACGTTCACCCCTCCACTTT. The rearrangement uses TRBV5-4 and TRBJ1-6, with D tentatively TRBD1 (5 bases). This CDR3 contains 15 residues. Per germline, CDR1 SGHNT and CDR2 YYREEE (reference sequence). Trimming took off 3 bases at V and 9 bases at J, with 16 bases between the two ends.

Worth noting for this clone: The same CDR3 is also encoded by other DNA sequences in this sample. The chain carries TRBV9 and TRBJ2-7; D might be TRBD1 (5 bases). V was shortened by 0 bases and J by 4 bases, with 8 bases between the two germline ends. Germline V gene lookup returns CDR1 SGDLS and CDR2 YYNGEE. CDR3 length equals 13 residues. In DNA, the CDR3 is TGTGCCAGCAGCGTAGCTACAGGTTACGAGCAGTACTTC. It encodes CASSVATGYEQYF.

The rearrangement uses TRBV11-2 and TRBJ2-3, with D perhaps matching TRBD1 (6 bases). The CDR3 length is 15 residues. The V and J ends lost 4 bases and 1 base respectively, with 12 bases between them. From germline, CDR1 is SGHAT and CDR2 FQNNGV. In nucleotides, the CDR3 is TGTGCCAGCAGCTCTATCAGGGGCGGCACAGATACGCAGTATTTT. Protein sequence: CASSSIRGGTDTQYF.

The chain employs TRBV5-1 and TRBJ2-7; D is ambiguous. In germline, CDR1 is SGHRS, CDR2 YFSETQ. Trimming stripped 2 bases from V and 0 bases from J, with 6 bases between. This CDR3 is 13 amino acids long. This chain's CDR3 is CASSLDFSYEQYF. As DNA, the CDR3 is TGCGCCAGCAGCTTAGACTTCTCCTACGAGCAGTACTTC.

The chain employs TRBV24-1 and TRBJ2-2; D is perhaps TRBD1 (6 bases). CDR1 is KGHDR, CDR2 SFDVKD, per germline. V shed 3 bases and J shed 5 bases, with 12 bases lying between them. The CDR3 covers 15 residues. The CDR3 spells CATSDRDRPTGELFF. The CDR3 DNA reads TGTGCCACCAGTGATCGCGACAGGCCGACCGGGGAGCTGTTTTTT.

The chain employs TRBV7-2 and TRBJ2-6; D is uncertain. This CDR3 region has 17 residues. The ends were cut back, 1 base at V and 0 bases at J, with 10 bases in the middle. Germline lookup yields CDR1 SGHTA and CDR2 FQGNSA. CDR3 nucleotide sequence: TGTGCCAGCAGCTTAGAGGCACGGAACTCTGGGGCCAACGTCCTGACTTTC. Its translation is CASSLEARNSGANVLTF.

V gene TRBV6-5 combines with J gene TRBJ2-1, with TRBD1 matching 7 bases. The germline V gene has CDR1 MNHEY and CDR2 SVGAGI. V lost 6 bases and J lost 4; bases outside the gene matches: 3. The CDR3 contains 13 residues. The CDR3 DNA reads TGTGCCAGCAGCCGGGACAGATACAATGAGCAGTTCTTC. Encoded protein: CASSRDRYNEQFF.

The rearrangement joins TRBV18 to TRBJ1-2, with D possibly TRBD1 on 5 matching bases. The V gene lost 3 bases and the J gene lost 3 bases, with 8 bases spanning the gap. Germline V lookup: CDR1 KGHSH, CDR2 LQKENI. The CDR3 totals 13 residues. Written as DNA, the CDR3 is TGTGCCAGCTCACCCGACAGTGACTATGGCTACACCTTC. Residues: CASSPDSDYGYTF.

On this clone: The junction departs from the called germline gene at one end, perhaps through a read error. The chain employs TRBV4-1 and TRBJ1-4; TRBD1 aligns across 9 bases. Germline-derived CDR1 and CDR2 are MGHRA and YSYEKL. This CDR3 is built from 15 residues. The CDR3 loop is CARSHDRGIGEKLFF. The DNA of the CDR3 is TGCGCCCGCAGCCACGACAGGGGGATAGGCGAAAAACTGTTTTTT.

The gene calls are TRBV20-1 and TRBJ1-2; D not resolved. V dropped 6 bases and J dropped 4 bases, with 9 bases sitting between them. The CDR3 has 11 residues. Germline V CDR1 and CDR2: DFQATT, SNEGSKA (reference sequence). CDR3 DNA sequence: TGCAGTGCCTTCGATTCCTATGGCTACACCTTC. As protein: CSAFDSYGYTF.

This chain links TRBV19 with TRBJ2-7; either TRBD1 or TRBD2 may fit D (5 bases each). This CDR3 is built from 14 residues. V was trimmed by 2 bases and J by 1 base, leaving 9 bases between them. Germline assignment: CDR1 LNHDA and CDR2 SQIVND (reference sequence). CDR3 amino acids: CASSIRDVSYEQYF. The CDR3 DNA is TGTGCCAGTAGTATAAGGGACGTATCCTACGAGCAGTACTTC.

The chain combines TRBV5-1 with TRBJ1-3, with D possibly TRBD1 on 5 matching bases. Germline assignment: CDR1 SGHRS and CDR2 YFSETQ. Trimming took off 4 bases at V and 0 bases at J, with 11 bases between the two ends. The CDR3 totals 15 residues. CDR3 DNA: TGCGCCAGCAGCGGGGGACTGTCCTCTGGAAACACCATATATTTT. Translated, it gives CASSGGLSSGNTIYF.

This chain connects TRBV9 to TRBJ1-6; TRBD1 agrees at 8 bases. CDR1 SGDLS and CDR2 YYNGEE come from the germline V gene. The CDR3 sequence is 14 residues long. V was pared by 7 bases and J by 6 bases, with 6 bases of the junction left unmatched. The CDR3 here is CASSRTGRNSPLHF. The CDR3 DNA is TGTGCCAGCTCTAGGACAGGGCGTAATTCACCCCTCCACTTT.

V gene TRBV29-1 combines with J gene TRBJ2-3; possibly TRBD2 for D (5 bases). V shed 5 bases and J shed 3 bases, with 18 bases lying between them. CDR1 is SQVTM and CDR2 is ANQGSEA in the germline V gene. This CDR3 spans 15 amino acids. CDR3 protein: CSVPPLGVWTDTQYF. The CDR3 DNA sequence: TGCAGCGTTCCTCCCTTGGGAGTTTGGACAGATACGCAGTATTTT.

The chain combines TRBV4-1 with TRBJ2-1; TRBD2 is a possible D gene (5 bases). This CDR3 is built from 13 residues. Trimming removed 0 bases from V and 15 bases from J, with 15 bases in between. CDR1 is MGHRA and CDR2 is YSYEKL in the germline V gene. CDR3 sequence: CASSQEPGVRGFF. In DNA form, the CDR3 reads TGCGCCAGCAGCCAAGAACCCGGGGTACGCGGGTTCTTC.

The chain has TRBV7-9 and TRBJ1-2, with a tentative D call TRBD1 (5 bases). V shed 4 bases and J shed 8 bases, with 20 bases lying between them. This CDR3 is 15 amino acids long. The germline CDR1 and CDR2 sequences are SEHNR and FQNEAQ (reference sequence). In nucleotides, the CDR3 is TGTGCCAGCAGCTATACTTTCGGCGGGGCGGGAGGCTACACCTTC. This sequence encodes CASSYTFGGAGGYTF.

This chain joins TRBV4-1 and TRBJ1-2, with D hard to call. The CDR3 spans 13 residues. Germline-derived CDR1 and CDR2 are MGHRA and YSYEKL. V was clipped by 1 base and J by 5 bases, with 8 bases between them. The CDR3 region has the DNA TGCGCCAGCAGCCAAGCGGCCCCGTATGGCTACACCTTC. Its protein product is CASSQAAPYGYTF.

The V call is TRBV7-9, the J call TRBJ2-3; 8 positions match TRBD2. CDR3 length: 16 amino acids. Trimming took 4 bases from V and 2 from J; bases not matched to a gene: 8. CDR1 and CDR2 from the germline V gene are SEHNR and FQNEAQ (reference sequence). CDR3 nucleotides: TGTGCCAGCAGCTCCGAAACTAGCGGTGTCACAGATACGCAGTATTTT. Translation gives CASSSETSGVTDTQYF.

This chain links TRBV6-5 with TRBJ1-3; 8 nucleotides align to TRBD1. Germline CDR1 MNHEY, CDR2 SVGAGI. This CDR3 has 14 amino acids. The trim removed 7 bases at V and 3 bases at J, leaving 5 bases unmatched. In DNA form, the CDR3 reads TGTGCCAGCAAGTCGACAGGGGTTGGAAACACCATATATTTT. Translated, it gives CASKSTGVGNTIYF.